This TCR beta chain was recorded in a study of CD8 T cells in ankylosing spondylitis. As concerns this clonotype: Its antigen remains unidentified.

General study points: Blood from ankylosing spondylitis patients appeared to carry a characteristic eight-variant TCR beta motif. Reportedly, significant enrichment of disease-linked clones occurred in matched ankylosing spondylitis synovial fluid. Earlier authors reported some of these motif variants in reactive arthritis synovial fluid and blood.

Quantitative molecular-barcoded 5'-RACE generated the TCR beta libraries. TCRdb ran MiXCR on the 5' RACE reads and lists one entry per CDR3 protein. The sample yields 800,000 to 900,000 distinct CDR3 sequences, 12% seen once. The sequence was obtained from a male donor with ankylosing spondylitis. Material for sequencing was blood, either unsorted or a sorted T cell fraction (not recorded which).

The CDR3 loop is CASSRGLERGGIEQFF. The DNA of the CDR3 is TGTGCCAGCAGTAGAGGACTTGAGCGGGGGGGAATTGAGCAGTTCTTC. V gene TRBV6-1 combines with J gene TRBJ2-1; TRBD2 matches 10 bases. Losses at the gene ends were 5 bases for V and 9 bases for J; bases not matched to a gene: 13. Germline assignment: CDR1 MNHNS and CDR2 SASEGT. The CDR3 is made up of 16 amino acids.